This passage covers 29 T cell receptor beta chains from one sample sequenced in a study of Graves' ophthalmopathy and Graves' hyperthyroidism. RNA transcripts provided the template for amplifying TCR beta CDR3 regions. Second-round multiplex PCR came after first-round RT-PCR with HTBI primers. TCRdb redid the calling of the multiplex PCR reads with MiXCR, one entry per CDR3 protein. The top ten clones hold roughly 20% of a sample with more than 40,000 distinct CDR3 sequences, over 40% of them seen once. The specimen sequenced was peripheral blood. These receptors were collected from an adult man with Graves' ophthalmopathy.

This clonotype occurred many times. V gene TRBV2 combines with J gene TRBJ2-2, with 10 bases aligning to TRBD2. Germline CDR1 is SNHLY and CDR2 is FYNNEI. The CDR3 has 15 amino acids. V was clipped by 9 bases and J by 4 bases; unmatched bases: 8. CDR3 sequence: CARGAGGLLTGELFF. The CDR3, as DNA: TGTGCCAGGGGAGCGGGGGGGCTGCTCACCGGGGAGCTGTTTTTT.

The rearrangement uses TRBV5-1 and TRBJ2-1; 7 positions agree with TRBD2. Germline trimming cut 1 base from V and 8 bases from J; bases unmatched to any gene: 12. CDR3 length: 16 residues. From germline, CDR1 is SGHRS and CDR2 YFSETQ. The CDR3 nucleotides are TGCGCCAGCAGCTTGAGTACCGGCGGGAGCTTCGATGAGCAGTTCTTC. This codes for CASSLSTGGSFDEQFF. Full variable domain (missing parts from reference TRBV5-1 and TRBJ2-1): KAGVTQTPRYLIKTRGQQVTLSCSPISGHRSVSWYQQTPGQGLQFLFEYFSETQRNKGNFPGRFSGRQFSNSRSEMNVSTLELGDSALYLCASSLSTGGSFDEQFFGPGTRLTVL.

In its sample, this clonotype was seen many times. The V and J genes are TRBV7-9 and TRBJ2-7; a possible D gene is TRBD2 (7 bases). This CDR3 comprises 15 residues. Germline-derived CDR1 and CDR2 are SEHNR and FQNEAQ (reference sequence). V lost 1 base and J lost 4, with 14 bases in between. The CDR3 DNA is TGTGCCAGCAGCTTAGAAGGGGGGGCCGTTTACGAGCAGTACTTC. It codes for CASSLEGGAVYEQYF.

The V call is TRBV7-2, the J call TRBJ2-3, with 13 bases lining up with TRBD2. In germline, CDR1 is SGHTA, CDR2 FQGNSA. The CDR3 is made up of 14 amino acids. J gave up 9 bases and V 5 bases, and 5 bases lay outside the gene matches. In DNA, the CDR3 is TGTGCCAGCAGCCCCACTAGCGGGAGGGGGACGCAGTATTTT. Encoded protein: CASSPTSGRGTQYF.

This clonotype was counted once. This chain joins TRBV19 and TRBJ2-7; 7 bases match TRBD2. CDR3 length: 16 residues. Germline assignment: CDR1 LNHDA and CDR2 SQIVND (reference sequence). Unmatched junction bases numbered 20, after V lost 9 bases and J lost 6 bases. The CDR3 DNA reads TGTGCCAGCAGCCAAGCCCTTGGCGGGAGCCCACGCGAGCAGTACTTC. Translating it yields CASSQALGGSPREQYF. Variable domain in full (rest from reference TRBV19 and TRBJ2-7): DGGITQSPKYLFRKEGQNVTLSCEQNLNHDAMYWYRQDPGQGLRLIYYSQIVNDFQKGDIAEGYSVSREKKESFPLTVTSAQKNPTAFYLCASSQALGGSPREQYFGPGTRLTVT.

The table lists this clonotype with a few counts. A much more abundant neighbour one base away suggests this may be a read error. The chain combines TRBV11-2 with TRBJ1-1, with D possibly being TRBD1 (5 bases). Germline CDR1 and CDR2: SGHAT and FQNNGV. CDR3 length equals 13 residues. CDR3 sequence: CASSLGRVAEAFF. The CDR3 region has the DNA TGTGCCAGCAGTTTAGGCAGGGTAGCTGAAGCTTTCTTT.

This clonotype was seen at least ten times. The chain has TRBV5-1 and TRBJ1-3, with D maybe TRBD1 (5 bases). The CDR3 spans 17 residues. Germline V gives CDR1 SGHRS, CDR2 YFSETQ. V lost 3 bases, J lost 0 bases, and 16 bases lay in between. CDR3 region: CASSWGVGEPSGNTIYF. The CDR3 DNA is TGCGCCAGCAGCTGGGGCGTCGGGGAACCCTCTGGAAACACCATATATTTT.

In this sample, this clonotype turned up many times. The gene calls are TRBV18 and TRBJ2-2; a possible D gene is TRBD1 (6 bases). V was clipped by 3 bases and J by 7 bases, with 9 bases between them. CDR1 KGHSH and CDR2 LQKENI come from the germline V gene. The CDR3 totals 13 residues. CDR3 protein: CASSPYRDGELFF. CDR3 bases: TGTGCCAGCTCACCCTACAGGGACGGGGAGCTGTTTTTT.

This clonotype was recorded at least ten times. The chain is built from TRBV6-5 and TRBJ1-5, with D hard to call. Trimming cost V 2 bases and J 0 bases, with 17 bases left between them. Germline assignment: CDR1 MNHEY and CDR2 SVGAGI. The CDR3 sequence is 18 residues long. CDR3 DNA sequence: TGTGCCAGCAGTTACCCCCTTTCGGGCGGCGATAGCAATCAGCCCCAGCATTTT. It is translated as CASSYPLSGGDSNQPQHF.

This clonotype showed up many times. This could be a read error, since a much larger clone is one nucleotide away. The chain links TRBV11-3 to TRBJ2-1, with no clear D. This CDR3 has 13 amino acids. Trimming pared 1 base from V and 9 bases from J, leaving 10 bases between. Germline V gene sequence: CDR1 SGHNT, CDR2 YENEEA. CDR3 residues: CASSLASTCEQFF. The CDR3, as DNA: TGTGCCAGCAGCTTAGCTAGTACTTGTGAGCAGTTCTTC.

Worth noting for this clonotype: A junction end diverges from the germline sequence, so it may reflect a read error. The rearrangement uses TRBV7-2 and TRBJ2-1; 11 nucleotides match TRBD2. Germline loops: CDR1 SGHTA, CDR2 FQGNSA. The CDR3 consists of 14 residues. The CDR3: CASSLSGGAGEQFF. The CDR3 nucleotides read TGCGCCAGCAGCCTTAGCGGGGGGGCGGGTGAGCAGTTCTTC.

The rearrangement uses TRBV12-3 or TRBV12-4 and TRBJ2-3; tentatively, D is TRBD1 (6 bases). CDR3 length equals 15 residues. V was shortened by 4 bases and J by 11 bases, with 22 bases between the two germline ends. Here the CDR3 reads CASSSPDSHPNEQYF. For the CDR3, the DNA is TGTGCCAGCAGTTCCCCGGACAGCCACCCAAATGAGCAGTATTTT.

CDR3 in amino acids: CASSQGVGGETQYF. CDR3 nucleotides: TGTGCCAGCAGCCAGGGCGTAGGGGGAGAGACCCAGTACTTC. The rearrangement uses TRBV3-1 and TRBJ2-5; D might be TRBD1 (6 bases). The length of the CDR3 is 14 residues. Germline V gene data show CDR1 as LGHDT and CDR2 as YNNKEL (reference sequence). With 3 bases removed from V and 4 bases from J, the gap between germline ends came to 12 bases.

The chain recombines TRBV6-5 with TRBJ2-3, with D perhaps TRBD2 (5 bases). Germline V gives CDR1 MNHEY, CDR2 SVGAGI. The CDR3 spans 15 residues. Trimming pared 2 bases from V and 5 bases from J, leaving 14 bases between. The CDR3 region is CASSYNGVVRDTQYF. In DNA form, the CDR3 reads TGTGCCAGCAGTTACAACGGGGTGGTGCGAGATACGCAGTATTTT.

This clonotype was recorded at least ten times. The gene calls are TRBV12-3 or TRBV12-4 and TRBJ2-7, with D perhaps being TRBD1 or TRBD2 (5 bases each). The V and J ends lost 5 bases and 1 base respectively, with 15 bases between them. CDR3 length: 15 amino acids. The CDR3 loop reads CASSPWGKKSYEQYF. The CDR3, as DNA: TGTGCCAGCAGTCCGTGGGGGAAAAAATCCTACGAGCAGTACTTC.

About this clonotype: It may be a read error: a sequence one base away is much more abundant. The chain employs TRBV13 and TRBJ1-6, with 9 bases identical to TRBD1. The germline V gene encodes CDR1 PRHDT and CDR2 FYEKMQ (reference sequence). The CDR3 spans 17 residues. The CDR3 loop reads CASSPRRTGVYNSALHF. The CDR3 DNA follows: TGTGCCAGCAGCCCACGCCGGACAGGGGTTTATAATTCAGCCCTCCACTTT. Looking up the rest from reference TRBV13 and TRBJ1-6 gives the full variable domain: AAGVIQSPRHLIKEKRETATLKCYPIPRHDTVYWYQQGPGQDPQFLISFYEKMQSDKGSIPDRFSAQQFSDYHSELNMSSLELGDSALYFCASSPRRTGVYNSALHFGNGTRLTVT.

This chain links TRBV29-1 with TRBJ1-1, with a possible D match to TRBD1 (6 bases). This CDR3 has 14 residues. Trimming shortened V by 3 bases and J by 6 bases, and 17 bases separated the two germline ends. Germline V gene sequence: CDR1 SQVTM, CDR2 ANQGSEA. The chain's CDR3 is CSVDKGGQGAEAFF. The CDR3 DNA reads TGCAGCGTTGATAAGGGGGGACAAGGGGCTGAAGCTTTCTTT.

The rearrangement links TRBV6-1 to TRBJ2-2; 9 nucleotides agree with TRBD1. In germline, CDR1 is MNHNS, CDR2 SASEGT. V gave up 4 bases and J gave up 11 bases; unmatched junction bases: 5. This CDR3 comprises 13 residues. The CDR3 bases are TGTGCCAGCAGTGCCGGGACAGGGTTTGAGCTGTTTTTT. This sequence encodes CASSAGTGFELFF.

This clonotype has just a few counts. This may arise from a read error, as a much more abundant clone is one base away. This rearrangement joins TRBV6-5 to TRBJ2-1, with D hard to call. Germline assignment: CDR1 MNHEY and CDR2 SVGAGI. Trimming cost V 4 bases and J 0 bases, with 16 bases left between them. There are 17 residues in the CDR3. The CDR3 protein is CASSFGPTFSSYNEQFF. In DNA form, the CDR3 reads TGTGCCAGCAGTTTCGGACCTACGTTTAGCTCCTACAATGAGCAGTTCTTC.

The CDR3 region is CASSSDIYEQYF. The DNA for the CDR3 is TGTGCCAGCAGCTCCGACATCTACGAGCAGTACTTC. The chain carries TRBV7-8 and TRBJ2-7; D is undetermined. Trimming removed 4 bases from V and 3 bases from J, with 7 bases in between. This CDR3 is built from 12 residues. The germline V gene encodes CDR1 SGHVS and CDR2 FQNEAQ.

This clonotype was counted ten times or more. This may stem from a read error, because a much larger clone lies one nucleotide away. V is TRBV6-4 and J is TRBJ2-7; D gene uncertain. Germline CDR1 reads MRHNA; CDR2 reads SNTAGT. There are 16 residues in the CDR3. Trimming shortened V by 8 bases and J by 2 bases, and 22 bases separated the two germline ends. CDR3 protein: CASSWKGRTSAYEQYF. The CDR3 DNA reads TGTGCCAGCTCGTGGAAGGGCAGGACGAGCGCCTACGAGCAGTACTTC.

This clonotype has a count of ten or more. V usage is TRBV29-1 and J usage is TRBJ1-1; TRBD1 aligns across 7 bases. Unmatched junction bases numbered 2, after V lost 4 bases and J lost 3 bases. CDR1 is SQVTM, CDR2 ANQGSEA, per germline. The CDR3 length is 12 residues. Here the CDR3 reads CSVVQGDTEAFF. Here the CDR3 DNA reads TGCAGCGTTGTTCAGGGGGACACTGAAGCTTTCTTT.

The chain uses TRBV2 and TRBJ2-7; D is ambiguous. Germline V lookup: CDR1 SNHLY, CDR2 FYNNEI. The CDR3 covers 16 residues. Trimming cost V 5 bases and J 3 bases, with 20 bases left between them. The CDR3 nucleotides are TGTGCCAGCAGTTTTAATGTCGGGCTTATCATCTACGAGCAGTACTTC. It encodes CASSFNVGLIIYEQYF.

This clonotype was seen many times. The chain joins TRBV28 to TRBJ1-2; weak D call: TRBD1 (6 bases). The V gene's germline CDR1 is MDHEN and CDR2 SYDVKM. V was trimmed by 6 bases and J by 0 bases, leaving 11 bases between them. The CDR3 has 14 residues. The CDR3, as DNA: TGTGCCAGCAGCGTGGGGGGCGCTAACTATGGCTACACCTTC. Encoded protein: CASSVGGANYGYTF.

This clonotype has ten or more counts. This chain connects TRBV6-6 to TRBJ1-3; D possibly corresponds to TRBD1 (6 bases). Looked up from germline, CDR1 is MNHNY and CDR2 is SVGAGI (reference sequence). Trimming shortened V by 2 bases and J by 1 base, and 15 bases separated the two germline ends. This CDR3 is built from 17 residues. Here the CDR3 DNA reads TGTGCCAGCAGTTACAGCCTAGGCAGGGGTTCTGGAAACACCATATATTTT. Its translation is CASSYSLGRGSGNTIYF.

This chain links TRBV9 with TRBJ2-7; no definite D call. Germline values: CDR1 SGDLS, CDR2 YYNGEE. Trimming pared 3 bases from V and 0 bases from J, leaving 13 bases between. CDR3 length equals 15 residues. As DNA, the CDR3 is TGTGCCAGCAGCGAAGTTCCCGGGTTCTCCTACGAGCAGTACTTC. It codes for CASSEVPGFSYEQYF.

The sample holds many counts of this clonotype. Written as DNA, the CDR3 is TGTGCCAGCAGCTCAGCGGGGGGACGCACAGATACGCAGTATTTT. It translates to CASSSAGGRTDTQYF. J is TRBJ2-3 and V is TRBV11-2; 9 bases align to TRBD2. There are 15 residues in the CDR3. CDR1 is SGHAT, CDR2 FQNNGV, per germline. Trimming cost V 4 bases and J 1 base; bases outside gene matches: 3.

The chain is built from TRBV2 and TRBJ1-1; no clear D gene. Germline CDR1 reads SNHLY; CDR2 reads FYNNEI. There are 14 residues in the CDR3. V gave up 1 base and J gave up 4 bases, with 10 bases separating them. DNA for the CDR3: TGTGCCAGCAGTGAAGGTACCACCGGCACTGAAGCTTTCTTT. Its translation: CASSEGTTGTEAFF.

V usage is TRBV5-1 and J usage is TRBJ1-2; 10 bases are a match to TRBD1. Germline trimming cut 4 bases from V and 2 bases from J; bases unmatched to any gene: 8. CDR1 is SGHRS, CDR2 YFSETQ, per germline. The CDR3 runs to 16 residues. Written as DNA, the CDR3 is TGCGCCAGCAGCACGGGACAGGGGATTAGAAACTATGGCTACACCTTC. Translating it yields CASSTGQGIRNYGYTF.